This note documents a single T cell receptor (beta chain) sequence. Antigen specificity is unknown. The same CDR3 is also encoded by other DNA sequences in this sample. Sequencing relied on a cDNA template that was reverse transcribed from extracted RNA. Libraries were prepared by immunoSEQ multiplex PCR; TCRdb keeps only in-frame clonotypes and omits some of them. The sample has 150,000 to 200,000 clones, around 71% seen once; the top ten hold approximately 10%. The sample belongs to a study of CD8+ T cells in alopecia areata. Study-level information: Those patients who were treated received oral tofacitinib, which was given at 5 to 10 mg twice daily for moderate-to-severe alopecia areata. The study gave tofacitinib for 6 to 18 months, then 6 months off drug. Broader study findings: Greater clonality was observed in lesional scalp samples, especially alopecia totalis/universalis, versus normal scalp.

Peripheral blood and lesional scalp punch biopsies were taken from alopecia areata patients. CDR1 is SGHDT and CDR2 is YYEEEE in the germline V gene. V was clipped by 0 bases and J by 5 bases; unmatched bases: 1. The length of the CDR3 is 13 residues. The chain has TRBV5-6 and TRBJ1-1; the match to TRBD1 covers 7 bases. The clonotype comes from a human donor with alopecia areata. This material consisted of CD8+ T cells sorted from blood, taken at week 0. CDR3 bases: TGTGCCAGCAGCTTGGGCAGGGGGACTGAAGCTTTCTTT. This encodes CASSLGRGTEAFF.